The 3 T cell receptor beta chains below all came from one sample that was sequenced in a study of tumor-infiltrating lymphocytes in localized non-small cell lung cancer. Profiling relied on immunoSEQ multiplex PCR, and the TCRdb table lists in-frame clones only, not all of them. The sample holds more than 9,500 clones; 80% are singletons and the top ten take around an eighth. Material: lung tumor tissue. The receptor set was obtained from a human donor with non-small cell lung cancer.

V usage is TRBV27 and J usage is TRBJ1-6; no reliable D call. V lost 3 bases, J lost 7 bases, and 10 bases lay in between. Germline CDR1 is MNHEY and CDR2 is SMNVEV (reference sequence). The CDR3 runs 14 residues. CDR3 nucleotide sequence: TGTGCCAGCAGTTTCACACGGTTCAATTCACCCCTCCACTTT. This translates into CASSFTRFNSPLHF.

The chain uses TRBV18 and TRBJ1-1, with 9 bases identical to TRBD1. V trimming: 6 bases; J trimming: 8 bases; junction bases outside the gene matches: 10. The CDR3 is 14 amino acids. Germline values: CDR1 KGHSH, CDR2 LQKENI. The CDR3 loop reads CASSSRTGEVEAFF. In nucleotides, the CDR3 is TGTGCCAGCTCTAGCCGGACAGGGGAGGTGGAAGCTTTCTTT.

The chain links TRBV7-2 to TRBJ2-7, with D perhaps matching TRBD1 or TRBD2 (5 bases each). Trimming took off 5 bases at V and 3 bases at J, with 11 bases between the two ends. Germline loops: CDR1 SGHTA, CDR2 FQGNSA. The CDR3 contains 13 residues. The CDR3 loop reads CASSPRGGYEQYF. The CDR3 region has the DNA TGTGCCAGCAGCCCCCGGGGCGGCTACGAGCAGTACTTC.